The 10 T cell receptor beta chains presented below share a single source sample, sequenced in a study of CD8 T cells in ankylosing spondylitis. TCRdb independently ran MiXCR on the 5' RACE reads; one entry per CDR3 protein. The table includes around 280,000 distinct CDR3 sequences, 20% detected once. Specimen: blood, either unsorted or a sorted T cell fraction (not recorded which). The source is a male donor with ankylosing spondylitis or in good health (not recorded which).

With respect to this clonotype: A much larger clone lies one base from this, so it may be a read error. V is TRBV5-1 and J is TRBJ2-3, with no clear D. Trimming cost V 2 bases and J 4 bases, with 14 bases left between them. The CDR3 has 15 amino acids. From germline, CDR1 is SGHRS and CDR2 YFSETQ. The CDR3 reads CASSFETQAPDTQYF. As DNA, the CDR3 is TGCGCCAGCAGCTTTGAGACTCAGGCCCCAGATACGCAGTATTTT.

This clonotype was counted between two and nine times. This chain links TRBV5-1 with TRBJ1-4; weak D call: TRBD1 (6 bases). This CDR3 contains 15 residues. Germline loops: CDR1 SGHRS, CDR2 YFSETQ. V was shortened by 2 bases and J by 4 bases, with 12 bases between the two germline ends. For the CDR3, the DNA is TGCGCCAGCAGCTTACAGGGTATTGGTAATGAAAAACTGTTTTTT. Its protein is CASSLQGIGNEKLFF.

About this clonotype: At one end, the junction sequence differs from germline, possibly due to a read error. J is TRBJ1-1 and V is TRBV11-2; D is perhaps TRBD1 (6 bases). CDR3 size: 13 residues. Germline V gene data show CDR1 as SGHAT and CDR2 as FQNNGV. The CDR3 spells CASSLQMPGHPGF. CDR3 sequence (DNA): TGTGCCAGCAGCTTACAGATGCCGGGACACCCGGGCTTT.

This clonotype was counted ten times or more. This chain joins TRBV20-1 and TRBJ2-3, with unresolved D. This CDR3 has 12 residues. Germline CDR1 and CDR2: DFQATT and SNEGSKA (reference sequence). With 3 bases removed from V and 1 base from J, the gap between germline ends came to 5 bases. The CDR3 region has the DNA TGCAGTGCTAGTCCGGGCACAGATACGCAGTATTTT. Encoded protein: CSASPGTDTQYF.

This clonotype was observed a few times. One end of the junction does not line up with germline, which may come from a read error. This chain joins TRBV29-1 and TRBJ1-1; 7 bases are a match to TRBD1. The length of the CDR3 is 13 residues. Germline lookup yields CDR1 SQVTM and CDR2 ANQGSEA. The CDR3 coding sequence is TGCAGCGTGGAAGGGGGCGCGTACACTGAAGCTTTCTTT. This encodes CSVEGGAYTEAFF. The full variable domain, its missing parts supplied by reference TRBV29-1 and TRBJ1-1, is SAVISQKPSRDICQRGTSLTIQCQVDSQVTMMFWYRQQPGQSLTLIATANQGSEATYESGFVIDKFPISRPNLTFSTLTVSNMSPEDSSIYLCSVEGGAYTEAFFGQGTRLTVV.

This chain connects TRBV4-2 to TRBJ1-1; the D is unclear. CDR3 length equals 17 residues. V lost 0 bases and J 2 bases, leaving 16 bases between the germline ends. The germline V gene encodes CDR1 LGHNA and CDR2 YNFKEQ. The CDR3, as DNA: TGTGCCAGCAGCCAAGACGCCCTCACAGAACCAAACACTGAAGCTTTCTTT. Translated: CASSQDALTEPNTEAFF.

This clonotype showed up many times. This chain joins TRBV7-9 and TRBJ2-3, with 8 bases identical to TRBD2. Per germline, CDR1 SEHNR and CDR2 FQNEAQ (reference sequence). CDR3 length: 18 residues. The junction had 10 bases not matched to a gene; V was cut back by 2 bases and J by 0 bases. The CDR3 DNA reads as TGTGCCAGCAGCTTAAAGGCCCGGGTAGCGGGAAGCACAGATACGCAGTATTTT. It codes for CASSLKARVAGSTDTQYF.

The chain employs TRBV28 and TRBJ1-6, with TRBD1 as a possible D gene (6 bases). Germline V gives CDR1 MDHEN, CDR2 SYDVKM. CDR3 length: 15 amino acids. V lost 6 bases, J lost 2 bases, and 11 bases lay in between. CDR3 amino acids: CASRGAGTYNSPLHF. The CDR3 nucleotides read TGTGCCAGCAGGGGGGCAGGGACCTATAATTCACCCCTCCACTTT.

There are a few counts of this clonotype. The gene calls are TRBV20-1 and TRBJ2-1; 10 nucleotides agree with TRBD2. CDR3 size: 14 residues. Germline V gene lookup returns CDR1 DFQATT and CDR2 SNEGSKA (reference sequence). The J segment lost 10 bases and the V segment lost 0 bases, leaving 6 bases of the junction unmatched. The CDR3 here is CSARDQLAGWEQFF. The CDR3 DNA reads TGCAGTGCTAGAGATCAACTAGCGGGATGGGAGCAGTTCTTC.

In this sample, this clonotype turned up many times. The chain carries TRBV5-1 and TRBJ2-1, with D perhaps matching TRBD1 (6 bases). Germline assignment: CDR1 SGHRS and CDR2 YFSETQ. V lost 4 bases to trimming and J lost 7 bases, with 9 bases between them. CDR3 length: 12 amino acids. The CDR3 DNA reads as TGCGCCAGCAGCCCAGGGGTTAATGAGCAGTTCTTC. This gives the protein CASSPGVNEQFF.